This is a list of T cell receptor beta chains from one sample in a study of shared clonotypes between healthy human individuals. Produced via immunoSEQ multiplex PCR; TCRdb's table is partial and in-frame only. The table records about 2.3 million clones, approximately 93% of them present only once. The sample was naive CD4+ T cells from PBMCs. The receptors were sampled from a man aged 18 to 30 in good health. Some clones in this sample may be carry-over from other donors' samples. Each CDR3 is given with its conserved first and last residue. The D gene is left open where the match is weak. The listing skips clone size in some rows; elsewhere it reads once, few, many or a size class.

>NA|TRBV21-1|TRBJ2-7|NA
CASRSKAAEDSYEQYF
TGTGCCAGCAGATCCAAGGCTGCGGAAGACTCCTACGAGCAGTACTTC
>TRBD2|TRBV9|TRBJ2-7|NA
CASSVTSGRAGEQYF
TGTGCCAGCAGCGTAACTAGCGGGAGGGCGGGAGAGCAGTACTTC
>NA|TRBV29-1|TRBJ1-4|NA
CSVEGANEKLFF
TGCAGCGTTGAAGGGGCTAATGAAAAACTGTTTTTT
>TRBD1|TRBV6-5|TRBJ2-1|once
CASSTGGEQFF
TGTGCCAGCAGTACAGGGGGAGAGCAGTTCTTC
>NA|TRBV7-2|TRBJ1-5|NA
CASSLVAGYSNQPQHF
TGTGCCAGCAGCTTAGTGGCAGGGTACAGCAATCAGCCCCAGCATTTT
>NA|TRBV21-1|TRBJ2-7|NA
CASSKVPGAYEQYF
TGTGCCAGCAGCAAAGTTCCGGGGGCCTACGAGCAGTACTTC
>TRBD1|TRBV27|TRBJ1-1|NA
CASSLTGHTEAFF
TGTGCCAGCAGTTTGACAGGGCACACTGAAGCTTTCTTT
>NA|TRBV2|TRBJ2-3|NA
CASRRAEDGDTQYF
TGTGCCAGCAGGCGAGCGGAGGACGGCGATACGCAGTATTTT
>NA|TRBV9|TRBJ1-1|NA
CASSLYGHEYTEAFF
TGTGCCAGCAGCCTCTATGGACACGAATACACTGAAGCTTTCTTT
>NA|TRBV2|TRBJ2-4|NA
CASSAKNIQYF
TGTGCCAGCTCAGCCAAAAACATTCAGTACTTC
>NA|TRBV6-1|TRBJ2-7|NA
CASSSDRSSYEQYF
TGTGCCAGCAGTTCAGACAGAAGCTCCTACGAGCAGTACTTC
>NA|TRBV6-5|TRBJ2-3|NA
CASRPGGTDTQYF
TGTGCCAGCAGACCCGGGGGTACAGATACGCAGTATTTT
>TRBD1|TRBV5-1|TRBJ1-2|few
CASSPTDRVTGYTF
TGCGCCAGCAGCCCTACGGACAGGGTCACTGGCTACACCTTC
>TRBD1|TRBV2|TRBJ2-6|NA
CASHEDRSGANVLTF
TGTGCCAGCCACGAGGACAGGTCTGGGGCCAACGTCCTGACTTTC
>NA|TRBV30|TRBJ2-1|NA
CAWTRVGEQFF
TGTGCCTGGACCAGGGTTGGTGAGCAGTTCTTC
>NA|TRBV15|TRBJ1-2|NA
CATSRDQYGYTF
TGTGCCACCAGCAGGGACCAGTATGGCTACACCTTC
>TRBD1|TRBV28|TRBJ2-5|NA
CASSLTGLETQYF
TGTGCCAGCAGTTTGACAGGGTTAGAGACCCAGTACTTC
>NA|TRBV7-6|TRBJ1-1|once
CASSLGLGRNTEAFF
TGTGCCAGCAGCCTCGGACTGGGGAGGAACACTGAAGCTTTCTTT
>NA|TRBV7-9|TRBJ2-1|NA
CASSLYSAGLFDEQFF
TGTGCCAGCAGCTTATATTCGGCAGGGCTATTCGATGAGCAGTTCTTC
>TRBD2|TRBV4-2|TRBJ2-2|NA
CASSRLAGAHEINTGELFF
TGTGCCAGCAGTCGACTAGCGGGAGCCCACGAAATTAACACCGGGGAGCTGTTTTTT
>TRBD1|TRBV25-1|TRBJ2-1|NA
CASSPAGRGIYNEQFF
TGTGCCAGCAGTCCCGCGGGCAGGGGGATATACAATGAGCAGTTCTTC
>TRBD2|TRBV7-2|TRBJ2-7|NA
CASSLDGGRYYEQYF
TGTGCCAGCAGCTTAGACGGCGGGAGGTACTACGAGCAGTACTTC
>TRBD1|TRBV6-5|TRBJ2-1|NA
CASSSRAGGYNEQFF
TGTGCCAGCAGTTCTCGGGCAGGGGGTTACAATGAGCAGTTCTTC
>NA|TRBV7-3|TRBJ2-2|once
CASSLLGKNTGELFF
TGTGCCAGCAGCTTACTCGGGAAAAACACCGGGGAGCTGTTTTTT
>NA|TRBV28|TRBJ2-7|NA
CASSRDINLLRYEQYF
TGTGCCAGCAGTAGGGACATAAACCTTCTTCGCTACGAGCAGTACTTC
>NA|TRBV28|TRBJ1-3|NA
CASRVAGGRGGNTIYF
TGTGCCAGCAGGGTCGCTGGGGGACGAGGTGGAAACACCATATATTTT
>TRBD1|TRBV2|TRBJ2-7|NA
CASRAGQGGNYEQYF
TGTGCCAGCAGGGCCGGACAGGGCGGGAACTACGAGCAGTACTTC
>NA|TRBV29-1|TRBJ2-3|once
CSVERTGPSTDTQYF
TGCAGCGTTGAAAGAACAGGTCCTAGCACAGATACGCAGTATTTT
>TRBD1|TRBV19|TRBJ1-1|NA
CASRGGTNTEAFF
TGTGCCAGCCGAGGGGGCACGAACACTGAAGCTTTCTTT
>NA|TRBV29-1|TRBJ1-1|NA
CSVAGLLNTEAFF
TGCAGCGTTGCCGGACTGTTGAACACTGAAGCTTTCTTT
>TRBD2|TRBV7-9|TRBJ2-3|NA
CASSFGGSPTDTQYF
TGTGCCAGCAGCTTTGGCGGGAGCCCCACAGATACGCAGTATTTT
>NA|TRBV6-6|TRBJ2-7|NA
CASSYLVGEQYF
TGTGCCAGCAGTTACTTGGTTGGCGAGCAGTACTTC
>NA|TRBV5-4|TRBJ1-2|NA
CASSLGGGKANYGYTF
TGTGCCAGCAGCTTGGGAGGGGGAAAGGCTAACTATGGCTACACCTTC
>NA|TRBV7-3|TRBJ2-7|NA
CASSLTGPGYEQYF
TGTGCCAGCAGCTTAACGGGTCCGGGCTACGAGCAGTACTTC
>NA|TRBV28|TRBJ1-5|NA
CASSLPMGKQPQHF
TGTGCCAGCAGTTTGCCTATGGGAAAACAGCCCCAGCATTTT
>TRBD1|TRBV28|TRBJ2-4|NA
CATSGTALAKNIQYF
TGTGCCACTTCCGGGACAGCCCTAGCCAAAAACATTCAGTACTTC
>TRBD1|TRBV28|TRBJ1-1|NA
CAIADRDRVTEAFF
TGTGCCATCGCTGACCGGGACAGGGTGACTGAAGCTTTCTTT
>NA|TRBV30|TRBJ2-7|NA
CAWRGQFYEQYF
TGTGCCTGGAGAGGTCAGTTCTACGAGCAGTACTTC
>NA|TRBV10-1|TRBJ2-7|NA
CASSLHGSYEQYF
TGCGCCAGCAGCCTACACGGTTCCTACGAGCAGTACTTC
>NA|TRBV27|TRBJ1-1|NA
CASSPIPGNTEAFF
TGTGCCAGCAGTCCAATCCCGGGGAACACTGAAGCTTTCTTT
>TRBD2|TRBV9|TRBJ2-2|NA
CASSVAQREALAGELFF
TGTGCCAGCAGCGTAGCTCAGCGGGAGGCCCTCGCCGGGGAGCTGTTTTTT
>NA|TRBV28|TRBJ2-7|NA
CASSTRATYEQYF
TGTGCCAGCAGTACCAGGGCCACCTACGAGCAGTACTTC
>TRBD2|TRBV18|TRBJ2-1|NA
CASSPLPTSGPSSYNEQFF
TGTGCCAGCTCACCACTCCCGACTAGCGGGCCTAGCTCCTACAATGAGCAGTTCTTC
>NA|TRBV5-4|TRBJ2-7|once
CASSPPPPSTYEQYF
TGTGCCAGCAGCCCACCCCCCCCGTCAACCTACGAGCAGTACTTC
>TRBD1|TRBV7-9|TRBJ2-7|NA
CASSRDRGYF
TGTGCCAGCAGCCGGGACAGGGGATACTTC
>NA|TRBV7-2|TRBJ1-2|NA
CASSFNLYGYTF
TGTGCCAGCAGCTTTAACTTGTATGGCTACACCTTC
>NA|TRBV5-1|TRBJ1-1|NA
CASSPNRQNTEAFF
TGCGCCAGCAGCCCGAACCGACAGAACACTGAAGCTTTCTTT